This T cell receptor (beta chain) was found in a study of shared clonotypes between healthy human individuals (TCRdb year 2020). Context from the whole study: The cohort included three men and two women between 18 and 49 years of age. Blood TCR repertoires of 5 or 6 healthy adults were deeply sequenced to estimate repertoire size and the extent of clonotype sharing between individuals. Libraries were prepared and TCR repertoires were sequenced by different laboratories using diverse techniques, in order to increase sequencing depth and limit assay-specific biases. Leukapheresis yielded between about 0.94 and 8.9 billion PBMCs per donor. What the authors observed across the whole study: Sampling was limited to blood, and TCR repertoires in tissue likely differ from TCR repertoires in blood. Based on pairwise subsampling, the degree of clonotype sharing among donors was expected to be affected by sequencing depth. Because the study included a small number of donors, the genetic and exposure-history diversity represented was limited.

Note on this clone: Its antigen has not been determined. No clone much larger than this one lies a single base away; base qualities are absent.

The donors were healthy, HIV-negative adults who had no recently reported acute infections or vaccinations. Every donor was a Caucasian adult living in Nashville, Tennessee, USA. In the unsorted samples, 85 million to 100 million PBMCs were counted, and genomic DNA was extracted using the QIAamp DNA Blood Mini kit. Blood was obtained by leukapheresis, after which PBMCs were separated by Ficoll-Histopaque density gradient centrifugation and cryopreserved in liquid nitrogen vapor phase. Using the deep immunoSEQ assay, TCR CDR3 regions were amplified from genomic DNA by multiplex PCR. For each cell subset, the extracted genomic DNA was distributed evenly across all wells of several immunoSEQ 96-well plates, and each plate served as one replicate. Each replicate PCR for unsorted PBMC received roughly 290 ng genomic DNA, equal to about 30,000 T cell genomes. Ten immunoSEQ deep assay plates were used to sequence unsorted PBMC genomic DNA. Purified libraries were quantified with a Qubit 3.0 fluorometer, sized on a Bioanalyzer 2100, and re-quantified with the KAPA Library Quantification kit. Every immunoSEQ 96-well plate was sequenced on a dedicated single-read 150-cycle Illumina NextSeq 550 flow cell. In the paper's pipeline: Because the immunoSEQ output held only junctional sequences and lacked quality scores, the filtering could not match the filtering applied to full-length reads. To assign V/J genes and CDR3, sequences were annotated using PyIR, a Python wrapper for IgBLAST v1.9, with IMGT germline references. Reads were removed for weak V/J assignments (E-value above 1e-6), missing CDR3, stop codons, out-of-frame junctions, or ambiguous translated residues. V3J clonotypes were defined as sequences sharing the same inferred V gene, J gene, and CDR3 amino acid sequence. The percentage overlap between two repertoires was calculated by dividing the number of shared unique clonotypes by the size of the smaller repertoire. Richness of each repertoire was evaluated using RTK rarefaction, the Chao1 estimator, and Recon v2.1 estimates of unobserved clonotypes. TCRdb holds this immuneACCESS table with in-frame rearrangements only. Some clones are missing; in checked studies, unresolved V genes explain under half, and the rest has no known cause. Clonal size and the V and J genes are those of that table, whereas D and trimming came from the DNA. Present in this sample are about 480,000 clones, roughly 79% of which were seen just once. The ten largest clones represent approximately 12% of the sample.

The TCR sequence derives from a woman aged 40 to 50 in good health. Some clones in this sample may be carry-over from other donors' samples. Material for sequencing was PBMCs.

The nucleotide sequence is TGTGCCAGCAGCCGGATAGGTAGCGGACCCTACGAGCAGTACTTC. The encoded protein is CASSRIGSGPYEQYF. This chain is built from TRBV11-2 and TRBJ2-7, with TRBD2 tentatively as D gene (6 bases match). From the germline V gene, CDR1 is SGHAT and CDR2 is FQNNGV. The CDR3 runs 15 residues from the cysteine to the phenylalanine. The DNA shown is the 45-base CDR3, in frame from base 1. V lost 5 bases and J lost 2 bases; the stretch between them is 16 bases long.